This passage covers 31 T cell receptor beta chains from one sample sequenced in a study. TCRdb analysed the RT-PCR reads with MiXCR anew, one entry per CDR3 protein. The sample lists 650,000 to 800,000 distinct CDR3 sequences, 12% to 15% occurring once. The sequencing input was memory CD4+ T cells from blood. The receptors were gathered from a female donor in good health, serving as a healthy control.

The chain carries TRBV6-5 and TRBJ2-3, with D perhaps TRBD1 (6 bases). CDR3 size: 15 residues. Trimming removed 5 bases from V and 6 bases from J, with 18 bases in between. The germline CDR1 and CDR2 sequences are MNHEY and SVGAGI. CDR3 loop: CASSKTGLGLDTQYF. DNA of the CDR3: TGTGCCAGCAGTAAAACAGGGTTAGGCTTGGATACGCAGTATTTT.

This clonotype was seen repeatedly, ten times or more. The chain recombines TRBV20-1 with TRBJ1-3; no clear D gene. V gave up 2 bases and J gave up 2 bases, with 13 bases separating them. The length of the CDR3 is 15 residues. Germline CDR1 reads DFQATT; CDR2 reads SNEGSKA (reference sequence). CDR3 loop: CSARKAQGAGNTIYF. The CDR3 DNA reads as TGCAGTGCTAGAAAGGCCCAAGGAGCTGGAAACACCATATATTTT.

V usage is TRBV21-1 and J usage is TRBJ2-3; the table's TRBD2 call for D was not verified on the DNA. TRBV21-1 constitutes a pseudogene. This CDR3 contains 16 residues. The CDR3 DNA reads as TGTGCCAGCAGCAACTCCCCGGGCCCTACCGGGCATACGCAGTATTTT. Amino acids: CASSNSPGPTGHTQYF.

The chain uses TRBV24-1 and TRBJ2-2; 8 nucleotides agree with TRBD1. CDR3 size: 18 residues. CDR1 KGHDR and CDR2 SFDVKD come from the germline V gene. Losses at the gene ends were 3 bases for V and 5 bases for J; bases not matched to a gene: 13. The CDR3 region is CATSDRTGRQGRTGELFF. The DNA of the CDR3 is TGTGCCACCAGTGATCGGACCGGCAGACAGGGGAGGACCGGGGAGCTGTTTTTT.

This clonotype was observed at least ten times. The chain joins TRBV12-3 or TRBV12-4 to TRBJ1-2, with D hard to call. This CDR3 is built from 12 residues. The ends were cut back, 1 base at V and 6 bases at J, with 6 bases in the middle. The CDR3 here is CASSLGQDGYTF. The CDR3 DNA reads TGTGCCAGCAGTTTAGGGCAGGATGGCTACACCTTC.

This chain joins TRBV5-1 and TRBJ2-3; 13 nucleotides align to TRBD2. V lost 1 base to trimming and J lost 4 bases; unmatched junction nucleotides: 6. In germline, CDR1 is SGHRS, CDR2 YFSETQ. The CDR3 has 17 amino acids. CDR3 protein: CASSLWGTSGNADTQYF. In DNA form, the CDR3 reads TGCGCCAGCAGCTTGTGGGGGACTAGCGGGAATGCAGATACGCAGTATTTT.

The chain recombines TRBV20-1 with TRBJ2-7; 9 bases are a match to TRBD2. From germline, CDR1 is DFQATT and CDR2 SNEGSKA (reference sequence). The CDR3 is 18 residues long. V was clipped by 2 bases and J by 2 bases; unmatched bases: 16. The CDR3 is CSARSQGSEREVPYEQYF. In DNA, the CDR3 is TGCAGTGCTAGATCACAGGGGAGCGAGCGGGAGGTCCCCTACGAGCAGTACTTC.

The chain joins TRBV5-1 to TRBJ1-2; 9 bases map to TRBD1. CDR3 length equals 16 residues. The junction had 12 bases not matched to a gene; V was cut back by 1 base and J by 8 bases. CDR1 SGHRS and CDR2 YFSETQ come from the germline V gene. DNA for the CDR3: TGCGCCAGCAGCTTGAGCGGAGGGACAGGGTTTGGCGGCTACACCTTC. It is translated as CASSLSGGTGFGGYTF.

This clonotype was found many times. The chain has TRBV20-1 and TRBJ1-4; TRBD1 is a possible D gene (6 bases). V was trimmed by 6 bases and J by 3 bases, leaving 8 bases between them. The CDR3 totals 12 residues. CDR1 and CDR2 from the germline V gene are DFQATT and SNEGSKA (reference sequence). This chain's CDR3 is CSAEGANEKLFF. CDR3 nucleotide sequence: TGCAGTGCAGAGGGGGCTAATGAAAAACTGTTTTTT.

The sample holds a few counts of this clonotype. V usage is TRBV10-2 and J usage is TRBJ1-1; TRBD1 might be the D (6 bases). Trimming removed 6 bases at V and 8 bases at J, with 13 bases between. The CDR3 sequence is 12 residues long. Germline loops: CDR1 WSHSY, CDR2 SAAADI. CDR3 protein: CASRPGGGEAFF. CDR3 bases: TGCGCCAGCAGGCCCGGGGGCGGCGAAGCTTTCTTT.

This clonotype was counted a few times. The chain uses TRBV7-2 and TRBJ2-2, with no clear D. V lost 2 bases and J 4 bases, leaving 8 bases between the germline ends. The CDR3 length is 14 residues. In germline, CDR1 is SGHTA, CDR2 FQGNSA. CDR3 in amino acids: CASSLSSVTGELFF. The CDR3 DNA is TGTGCCAGCAGCTTATCCTCTGTCACCGGGGAGCTGTTTTTT.

This clonotype was recorded a few times. The genes are TRBV4-3 and TRBJ1-2, with 11 bases fitting TRBD1. The germline V gene encodes CDR1 LGHNA and CDR2 YSLEER. CDR3 length equals 15 residues. Unmatched junction bases numbered 3, after V lost 2 bases and J lost 4 bases. The DNA of the CDR3 is TGCGCCAGCAGCCAAACGGACAGGGGGCTCTATGGCTACACCTTC. Translated, it gives CASSQTDRGLYGYTF.

This clonotype was observed a few times. This chain links TRBV6-1 with TRBJ2-2; D ambiguous. This CDR3 region has 13 residues. Trimming took 7 bases from V and 0 from J, leaving 6 bases between them. The germline V gene encodes CDR1 MNHNS and CDR2 SASEGT. CDR3 amino acids: CASMTSNTGELFF. Here the CDR3 DNA reads TGTGCCAGCATGACATCGAACACCGGGGAGCTGTTTTTT.

Ten or more counts support this clonotype. The V and J genes are TRBV7-2 and TRBJ2-3, with D unclear. The CDR3 is 13 amino acids. V was trimmed by 4 bases and J by 5 bases, leaving 10 bases between them. Germline values: CDR1 SGHTA, CDR2 FQGNSA. Written as DNA, the CDR3 is TGTGCCAGCAGCTCCCTTGGGGTAGATACGCAGTATTTT. Protein product: CASSSLGVDTQYF.

V and J are TRBV6-5 and TRBJ2-1; 11 nucleotides align to TRBD1. Germline V gives CDR1 MNHEY, CDR2 SVGAGI. CDR3 length: 14 residues. Trimming removed 7 bases from V and 5 bases from J; junction bases left unmatched: 4. CDR3 region: CASTPGQGDNEQFF. The CDR3 DNA reads TGTGCCAGCACTCCGGGACAGGGGGACAATGAGCAGTTCTTC.

This clonotype was detected only a few times. The chain links TRBV20-1 to TRBJ1-5, with D possibly being TRBD1 (6 bases). With 6 bases removed from V and 0 bases from J, the gap between germline ends came to 12 bases. There are 14 residues in the CDR3. Looked up from germline, CDR1 is DFQATT and CDR2 is SNEGSKA (reference sequence). The CDR3 region has the DNA TGCAGTGCGTCGACAGGACATAGCAATCAGCCCCAGCATTTT. Translation gives CSASTGHSNQPQHF.

This clonotype was detected only once. V is TRBV3-1 and J is TRBJ2-2; TRBD1 might be the D (7 bases). Trimming cost V 3 bases and J 5 bases, with 16 bases left between them. The length of the CDR3 is 16 residues. The germline V gene has CDR1 LGHDT and CDR2 YNNKEL (reference sequence). CDR3 region: CASSHPLAGGTGELFF. The CDR3 DNA sequence: TGTGCCAGCAGCCACCCACTGGCAGGGGGGACCGGGGAGCTGTTTTTT.

This clonotype has a handful of counts. This chain connects TRBV20-1 to TRBJ2-1, with 11 bases fitting TRBD2. J gave up 6 bases and V 6 bases, and 16 bases lay outside the gene matches. The CDR3 covers 17 residues. Germline V CDR1 and CDR2: DFQATT, SNEGSKA (reference sequence). For the CDR3, the DNA is TGCAGTGCCGGCGATAGCGGGAGGGCCCGTGTCGCCAATGAGCAGTTCTTC. This gives the protein CSAGDSGRARVANEQFF.

V usage is TRBV6-1 and J usage is TRBJ2-2; 11 bases are a match to TRBD2. Germline CDR1 is MNHNS and CDR2 is SASEGT. This CDR3 has 17 amino acids. V lost 5 bases, J lost 1 base, and 6 bases stayed unmatched. CDR3 in DNA: TGTGCCAGCAGTTTTTTAGCGGGAGGGATGAACACCGGGGAGCTGTTTTTT. It yields the protein CASSFLAGGMNTGELFF.

This clonotype occurred a few times. This chain uses TRBV20-1 with TRBJ2-6, with 8 positions matching TRBD1. V shed 1 base and J 4 bases; nucleotides not matched to a gene: 6. Germline CDR1 DFQATT, CDR2 SNEGSKA (reference sequence). CDR3 length: 16 amino acids. The CDR3 loop reads CSARARTGSGANVLTF. DNA for the CDR3: TGCAGTGCTAGAGCCAGGACAGGGTCAGGGGCCAACGTCCTGACTTTC.

This clonotype occurred many times. An end of the junction does not agree with germline; a read error may underlie this. The chain is built from TRBV12-3 or TRBV12-4 and TRBJ2-1; weak D call: TRBD2 (6 bases). This CDR3 has 15 amino acids. CDR3 sequence (DNA): TGTGCCAGCAGCTTAGCTGGCGGGACCTACAATGAGCAGTTCTTC. This sequence encodes CASSLAGGTYNEQFF.

The genes are TRBV28 and TRBJ1-2, with a possible D match to TRBD1 (6 bases). This CDR3 is built from 13 residues. Looked up from germline, CDR1 is MDHEN and CDR2 is SYDVKM. The V gene lost 8 bases and the J gene lost 1 base, with 11 bases spanning the gap. For the CDR3, the DNA is TGTGCCAGCGGACAGCCTCTTAACTATGGCTACACCTTC. It yields the protein CASGQPLNYGYTF.

In this sample, this clonotype turned up a few times. This chain links TRBV24-1 with TRBJ2-1; no clear D. Germline values: CDR1 KGHDR, CDR2 SFDVKD. Trimming took off 7 bases at V and 7 bases at J, with 7 bases between the two ends. The CDR3 totals 11 residues. The CDR3 region has the DNA TGTGCCACCAGCCTTTCGAATGAGCAGTTCTTC. Translation: CATSLSNEQFF.

The rearrangement links TRBV28 to TRBJ2-3, with a weak D call TRBD1 (5 bases). CDR1 and CDR2 from the germline V gene are MDHEN and SYDVKM. The length of the CDR3 is 17 residues. Trimming took off 4 bases at V and 3 bases at J, with 20 bases between the two ends. CDR3 sequence (DNA): TGTGCCAGCAGTTACCCCGGGCGGCAGGGTCAAACAGATACGCAGTATTTT. It codes for CASSYPGRQGQTDTQYF.

A word on this clonotype: A much larger clone sits a single nucleotide away, making a read error possible. The CDR3 DNA sequence: TGTGCCAGCTTTGACAGGGGAACAGATACGCAGTATTTT. It specifies CASFDRGTDTQYF. The chain is built from TRBV6-5 and TRBJ2-3; TRBD1 agrees at 8 bases. Trimming at V came to 8 bases and at J to 3 bases, leaving 4 bases not matched to a gene. The CDR3 length is 13 residues. Germline V gene data show CDR1 as MNHEY and CDR2 as SVGAGI.

This clonotype came up many times. V is TRBV29-1 and J is TRBJ1-1; D remains ambiguous. CDR3 length equals 10 residues. Trimming removed 7 bases at V and 8 bases at J, with 11 bases between. The germline gives CDR1 SQVTM, CDR2 ANQGSEA. As DNA, the CDR3 is TGCAGCGGTTATGCCGTGGAAGCTTTCTTT. Translating gives CSGYAVEAFF. The full variable domain, in which reference TRBV29-1 and TRBJ1-1 provide the parts outside the CDR3, is SAVISQKPSRDICQRGTSLTIQCQVDSQVTMMFWYRQQPGQSLTLIATANQGSEATYESGFVIDKFPISRPNLTFSTLTVSNMSPEDSSIYLCSGYAVEAFFGQGTRLTVV.

CDR3 sequence reads: CASRTRSWVKTQYF. The CDR3 DNA reads as TGTGCCAGCAGGACCCGGTCTTGGGTAAAGACCCAGTACTTC. J is TRBJ2-5 and V is TRBV28, with D unresolved. The V and J ends lost 6 bases and 6 bases respectively, with 17 bases between them. Germline CDR1 MDHEN, CDR2 SYDVKM. This CDR3 has 14 amino acids.

The CDR3 DNA sequence: TGCAGTGCAAAACGGACAGCGCAAGAGACCCAGTACTTC. It is translated as CSAKRTAQETQYF. The gene calls are TRBV20-1 and TRBJ2-5, with D maybe TRBD1 (6 bases). Germline CDR1 is DFQATT and CDR2 is SNEGSKA (reference sequence). The CDR3 length is 13 residues. The V and J ends lost 6 bases and 2 bases respectively, with 13 bases between them.

The gene calls are TRBV12-3 or TRBV12-4 and TRBJ1-2; D might be TRBD1 (5 bases). The CDR3 loop spans 13 amino acids. Trimming took 5 bases from V and 13 from J, leaving 20 bases between them. This CDR3 is CASSRDPGFGRTF. CDR3 coding DNA: TGTGCCAGCAGTCGGGACCCAGGGTTCGGCCGCACCTTC.

Ten or more counts support this clonotype. V and J are TRBV29-1 and TRBJ1-3; D may be TRBD1 (5 bases). V shed 7 bases and J shed 5 bases, with 9 bases lying between them. The CDR3 spans 11 residues. Germline V lookup: CDR1 SQVTM, CDR2 ANQGSEA. In DNA, the CDR3 is TGCAGCGGGGAGGACAGAAACACCATATATTTT. Protein: CSGEDRNTIYF.

There are many counts of this clonotype. This sequence joins TRBV6-6 and TRBJ1-4, with TRBD1 as a possible D gene (6 bases). Trimming removed 7 bases from V and 6 bases from J, with 15 bases in between. The CDR3 loop spans 14 amino acids. Germline loops: CDR1 MNHNY, CDR2 SVGAGI (reference sequence). The CDR3 bases are TGTGCCAGCACCATGGGGGGACACCATGAAAAACTGTTTTTT. This codes for CASTMGGHHEKLFF.